These T cell receptor beta chains were read from a single sample in a study of blood T cell repertoires in COVID-19. TCRdb keeps only in-frame clones here, not all; method: immunoSEQ multiplex PCR. The data hold around 250,000 clones, with about nine tenths observed a single time. The specimen was peripheral blood. These TCRs come from a woman in her thirties or forties who had recovered from COVID-19. CDR3s include the opening cysteine and the closing phenylalanine or tryptophan. The D gene is left open where the match is weak. A clone size is listed for some rows: how often the clone was seen (once, few, many), or a class if it is expanded.

v_call,clone_size,d_call,j_call,cdr3_aa,cdr3_nt
TRBV29-1,.,TRBD2,TRBJ2-7,CSVGTLGGRAGVSSYEQYF,TGCAGCGTTGGGACTTTGGGCGGGAGGGCCGGCGTAAGCTCCTACGAGCAGTACTTC
TRBV3-1/TRBV3-2,once,TRBD2,TRBJ2-1,CASSQRPSGTSNEQFF,TGTGCCAGCAGCCAACGCCCTAGCGGGACGTCCAATGAGCAGTTCTTC
TRBV3-1/TRBV3-2,.,.,TRBJ2-3,CASSTWSYTDTQYF,TGTGCCAGCAGCACCTGGAGTTACACAGATACGCAGTATTTT
TRBV7-6,.,.,TRBJ2-1,CASSSVGDSYNEQFF,TGTGCCAGCAGCTCCGTCGGGGATAGTTACAATGAGCAGTTCTTC
TRBV19,.,TRBD1,TRBJ1-1,CASSTPGGTEAFF,TGTGCCAGTAGTACCCCAGGGGGAACTGAAGCTTTCTTT
TRBV5-1,.,TRBD2,TRBJ2-1,CASSRQRLAGDPYNEQFF,TGCGCCAGCAGCAGACAGAGACTAGCGGGAGACCCCTACAATGAGCAGTTCTTC
TRBV28,.,.,TRBJ2-1,CASSRLRNEQFF,TGTGCCAGCAGCCGACTCAGAAATGAGCAGTTCTTC
TRBV2,.,.,TRBJ2-2,CASSASGGANTGELFF,TGTGCCAGCAGCGCCTCAGGCGGGGCGAACACCGGGGAGCTGTTTTTT
TRBV2,.,.,TRBJ2-1,CASRGLAYNEQFF,TGTGCCAGCAGAGGACTCGCTTACAATGAGCAGTTCTTC
TRBV7-9,.,TRBD1,TRBJ2-7,CASSLSGTGANEQYF,TGTGCCAGCAGCTTAAGCGGGACAGGGGCCAACGAGCAGTACTTC
TRBV28,.,TRBD1,TRBJ2-1,CASSLYGTGPINEQFF,TGTGCCAGCAGTTTGTATGGGACAGGGCCGATCAATGAGCAGTTCTTC
TRBV5-6,.,.,TRBJ1-6,CASSFTGTSGSPLHF,TGTGCCAGCAGCTTTACCGGGACAAGCGGTTCACCCCTCCACTTT
TRBV27,.,TRBD1,TRBJ1-5,CASRPGGASNQPQHF,TGTGCCAGCAGGCCAGGGGGCGCGAGCAATCAGCCCCAGCATTTT
TRBV5-5,.,.,TRBJ1-2,CASSPLSRLGYTF,TGTGCCAGCAGCCCACTCTCCCGCCTTGGCTACACCTTC
TRBV6-5,.,.,TRBJ2-7,CASSDNNYEQYF,TGTGCCAGCAGCGACAATAACTACGAGCAGTACTTC
TRBV3-1/TRBV3-2,.,TRBD1,TRBJ2-5,CASTLGTATLGETQYF,TGTGCCAGCACCCTAGGGACAGCGACCCTGGGAGAGACCCAGTACTTC
TRBV7-9,.,TRBD1,TRBJ1-4,CASSLAGTEPNEKLFF,TGTGCCAGCAGCTTAGCCGGGACAGAGCCTAATGAAAAACTGTTTTTT
TRBV12-5,.,.,TRBJ1-4,CASGTSGATEKLFF,TGTGCTAGTGGTACCTCGGGAGCAACTGAAAAACTGTTTTTT
TRBV19,.,TRBD2,TRBJ2-7,CASSISGLAGAVEQYF,TGTGCCAGTAGTATTTCGGGTCTAGCGGGAGCGGTCGAGCAGTACTTC
TRBV30,.,TRBD1,TRBJ1-5,CAWSSSPGGVNQPQHF,TGTGCCTGGAGTTCTTCGCCAGGGGGCGTCAATCAGCCCCAGCATTTT
TRBV30,.,TRBD2,TRBJ2-1,CAWSGTSAENNEQFF,TGTGCCTGGAGTGGGACTAGCGCGGAGAACAATGAGCAGTTCTTC
TRBV2,.,TRBD2,TRBJ2-1,CASAGTSFYNEQFF,TGTGCCTCCGCCGGGACTAGCTTTTACAATGAGCAGTTCTTC
TRBV6-5,.,TRBD2,TRBJ2-1,CARQREKILNEQFF,TGTGCCAGGCAGCGGGAGAAGATTCTGAATGAGCAGTTCTTC
TRBV27,.,TRBD2,TRBJ2-7,CASSGTSGRAYEQYF,TGTGCCAGCAGTGGGACTAGCGGGAGGGCCTACGAGCAGTACTTC
TRBV11-2,.,.,TRBJ2-1,CASSSPGSSNHNEQFF,TGTGCCAGCAGCTCCCCGGGGTCATCTAACCACAATGAGCAGTTCTTC
TRBV4-2,few,.,TRBJ2-4,CASSQEGLAEPAKNIQYF,TGTGCCAGCAGCCAAGAGGGATTAGCGGAACCAGCCAAAAACATTCAGTACTTC
TRBV6-5,.,TRBD1,TRBJ2-7,CASSILQGDYEQYF,TGTGCCAGCAGCATTCTACAGGGGGACTACGAGCAGTACTTC
TRBV2,.,.,TRBJ2-5,CASSESPRYQETQYF,TGTGCCAGCAGCGAAAGCCCCCGGTACCAAGAGACCCAGTACTTC
TRBV7-3,.,.,TRBJ2-3,CASVTGASSGTDTQYF,TGTGCCAGCGTGACGGGAGCCTCCTCAGGCACAGATACGCAGTATTTT
TRBV27,.,TRBD1,TRBJ1-5,CASATGISQPQHF,TGTGCCAGCGCGACAGGGATTAGTCAGCCCCAGCATTTT
TRBV23-1,.,TRBD1,TRBJ2-1,CASSQPTGGSYNEQFF,TGCGCCAGCAGTCAGCCGACAGGGGGATCCTACAATGAGCAGTTCTTC
TRBV6-5,.,.,TRBJ2-2,CASTTGTPNTGELFF,TGTGCCAGCACCACCGGGACACCGAACACCGGGGAGCTGTTTTTT
TRBV11-3,.,.,TRBJ2-5,CASSHPQGTKETQYF,TGTGCCAGCAGCCACCCCCAGGGGACCAAAGAGACCCAGTACTTC
TRBV6-6,.,.,TRBJ2-6,CASSPYRPSSGANVLTF,TGTGCCAGCAGTCCGTATCGGCCTAGCTCTGGGGCCAACGTCCTGACTTTC
TRBV24-1,.,TRBD1,TRBJ1-2,CATSDASGQGEAYGYTF,TGTGCCACCAGTGATGCCTCTGGACAGGGGGAGGCCTATGGCTACACCTTC
TRBV19,.,TRBD2,TRBJ2-2,CASLLVAGVVTGELFF,TGTGCCAGCCTCCTTGTAGCGGGAGTCGTCACCGGGGAGCTGTTTTTT
TRBV9,.,TRBD1,TRBJ1-1,CASSVGTELEAFF,TGTGCCAGCAGCGTGGGGACAGAACTTGAAGCTTTCTTT
TRBV3-1/TRBV3-2,.,.,TRBJ2-5,CASSQDGRVEETQYF,TGTGCCAGCAGCCAGGATGGGCGAGTAGAAGAGACCCAGTACTTC
TRBV11-2,.,.,TRBJ2-5,CASSSGLNLETQYF,TGTGCCAGCAGCTCGGGACTTAACTTAGAGACCCAGTACTTC
TRBV29-1,.,TRBD2,TRBJ2-7,CSVGTSGSTYEQYF,TGCAGCGTTGGAACTAGCGGGAGTACCTACGAGCAGTACTTC
TRBV4-1,.,TRBD2,TRBJ2-7,CASSQASWTSSPYEQYF,TGCGCCAGCAGCCAAGCCTCGTGGACTAGCAGCCCCTACGAGCAGTACTTC
TRBV10-3,.,.,TRBJ2-7,CATEGDGDYEQYF,TGTGCCACCGAGGGGGACGGAGACTACGAGCAGTACTTC
TRBV28,.,.,TRBJ1-2,CASNEGVENYGYTF,TGTGCCAGCAACGAGGGGGTTGAGAACTATGGCTACACCTTC
TRBV2,few,.,TRBJ2-2,CASRLTGELFF,TGTGCCAGCAGACTAACCGGGGAGCTGTTTTTT
TRBV6-5,.,.,TRBJ1-2,CASTSLRENYGYTF,TGTGCCAGCACTTCACTGCGCGAGAACTATGGCTACACCTTC
TRBV9,.,TRBD2,TRBJ2-2,CASSVGAGGPTGELFF,TGTGCCAGCAGCGTAGGGGCGGGAGGGCCCACCGGGGAGCTGTTTTTT
TRBV30,.,TRBD1,TRBJ2-1,CAWLTGGNYNEQFF,TGTGCCTGGTTGACAGGGGGCAACTACAATGAGCAGTTCTTC
TRBV30,few,.,TRBJ2-6,CAWGLGGSGANVLTF,TGTGCCTGGGGATTGGGGGGCTCTGGGGCCAACGTCCTGACTTTC
TRBV6-6,.,TRBD2,TRBJ2-7,CASSYPGLAGTYEQYF,TGTGCCAGCAGTTACCCCGGACTAGCGGGAACCTACGAGCAGTACTTC
TRBV28,.,TRBD1,TRBJ2-7,CASSPTGTGNDEQYF,TGTGCCAGCAGCCCAACCGGGACAGGGAACGACGAGCAGTACTTC
TRBV7-9,.,TRBD2,TRBJ2-1,CASSLARAGEFLGEQFF,TGTGCCAGCAGCTTAGCGCGGGCGGGAGAGTTCTTGGGTGAGCAGTTCTTC
TRBV11-2,.,TRBD1,TRBJ2-2,CASSPNQGAEGELFF,TGTGCCAGCAGCCCCAACCAGGGGGCCGAGGGGGAGCTGTTTTTT
TRBV19,once,.,TRBJ2-3,CASSTGHTSTDTQYF,TGTGCCAGTAGTACCGGACATACTAGCACAGATACGCAGTATTTT
TRBV9,.,TRBD2,TRBJ2-1,CASSVASGQDEQFF,TGTGCCAGCAGCGTCGCTAGCGGGCAAGATGAGCAGTTCTTC
TRBV5-1,.,.,TRBJ1-1,CASSLGGLNTEAFF,TGCGCCAGCAGCTTGGGGGGCCTGAACACTGAAGCTTTCTTT
TRBV25-1,.,TRBD1,TRBJ2-1,CASSVPGQGRNEQFF,TGTGCCAGCAGTGTGCCAGGACAGGGTCGAAATGAGCAGTTCTTC